This T cell receptor beta chain was identified in a study of blood T cells in healthy people across ages. Sample-barcoded 5' priming and a J-beta primer mix drove a second PCR of about 7 to 12 cycles. TCRdb re-derived calls from the 5' RACE reads in MiXCR, one entry per CDR3 protein. Of hundreds of thousands of distinct CDR3 sequences in the sample, around 62% were seen once. Trimming pared 3 bases from V and 6 bases from J, leaving 10 bases between. The CDR3 spans 13 residues. Germline V gives CDR1 SGDLS, CDR2 YYNGEE. The chain employs TRBV9 and TRBJ2-1; D is ambiguous. This receptor was identified in a man younger than 45 in good health. The sample taken for sequencing was blood. The CDR3 nucleotides are TGTGCCAGCAGCGCAGTACGCGGCAATGAGCAGTTCTTC. Encoded protein: CASSAVRGNEQFF.